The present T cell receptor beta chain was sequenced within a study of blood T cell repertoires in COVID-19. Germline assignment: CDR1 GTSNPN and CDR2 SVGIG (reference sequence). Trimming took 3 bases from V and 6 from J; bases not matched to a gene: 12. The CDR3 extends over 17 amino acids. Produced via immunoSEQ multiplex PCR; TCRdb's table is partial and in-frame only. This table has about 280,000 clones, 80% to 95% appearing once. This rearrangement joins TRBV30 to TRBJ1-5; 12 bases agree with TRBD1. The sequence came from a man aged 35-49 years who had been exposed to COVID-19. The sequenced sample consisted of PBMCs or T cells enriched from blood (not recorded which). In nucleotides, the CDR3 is TGTGCCTGGAGACCTGGGACAGGGGGCGGGTGGGGTCAGCCCCAGCATTTT. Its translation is CAWRPGTGGGWGQPQHF. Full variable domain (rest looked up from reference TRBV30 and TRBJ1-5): SQTIHQWPATLVQPVGSPLSLECTVEGTSNPNLYWYRQAAGRGLQLLFYSVGIGQISSEVPQNLSASRPQDRQFILSSKKLLLSDSGFYLCAWRPGTGGGWGQPQHFGDGTRLSIL.